This is a list of T cell receptor beta chains from one sample in a study of OX40 agonist ivuxolimab in advanced cancers. Sequencing was performed with immunoSEQ multiplex PCR; in TCRdb, only in-frame clones are kept and a portion is missing. The sample lists 750 to 850 clones, 60% to 80% seen once, with about an eighth in the top ten. This specimen was collected in a trial of the OX40 agonist ivuxolimab. The source is an adult with an advanced solid tumor such as melanoma, head and neck, liver or kidney cancer. Each CDR3 is given with its conserved first and last residue. D genes are given only for firm matches. Not all rows give a size; the values are once, few, many and, for expanded clones, a class.

CASSPQGGTEAFF | TGTGCCAGCTCACCACAGGGCGGCACTGAAGCTTTCTTT | . | TRBV18 | . | TRBJ1-1
CASSYSSFIEAFF | TGTGCCAGCAGTTACTCGAGTTTTATAGAAGCTTTCTTT | . | TRBV6-8 | . | TRBJ1-1
CASSYSREETQYF | TGTGCCAGCAGTTACAGCAGGGAAGAGACCCAGTACTTC | . | TRBV6-8 | . | TRBJ2-5
CASSLSSLQETQYF | TGTGCCAGCAGTTTATCTAGCCTCCAAGAGACCCAGTACTTC | . | TRBV22-1 | . | TRBJ2-5
CASSYWGEGQSPLHF | TGTGCCAGCAGTTACTGGGGGGAGGGCCAATCACCCCTCCACTTT | . | TRBV6-8 | . | TRBJ1-6
CASSLAPESENEQFF | TGTGCCAGCAGCTTGGCCCCAGAATCCGAAAATGAGCAGTTCTTC | . | TRBV11-3 | large | TRBJ2-1
CASTPLGGINEKLFF | TGTGCCAGCACTCCCTTGGGGGGGATTAATGAAAAACTGTTTTTT | . | TRBV6-8 | few | TRBJ1-4
CASSPREWDTQYF | TGTGCCAGCTCACCTCGGGAGTGGGATACGCAGTATTTT | . | TRBV18 | once | TRBJ2-3
CASTGENKNIQYF | TGTGCCAGCACAGGGGAAAACAAAAACATTCAGTACTTC | . | TRBV6-8 | . | TRBJ2-4
CASSFQYGTEKLFF | TGTGCCAGCAGCTTCCAGTACGGCACCGAAAAACTGTTTTTT | . | TRBV11-3 | . | TRBJ1-4
CASSYGEGETQYF | TGTGCCAGCAGTTACGGGGAAGGAGAGACCCAGTACTTC | . | TRBV6-8 | . | TRBJ2-5
CASSLGAGGSGNTIYF | TGTGCCAGCAGCTTGGGGGCTGGGGGCTCTGGAAACACCATATATTTT | . | TRBV11-3 | . | TRBJ1-3
CASSPGTGLVQGYTF | TGTGCCAGCAGCCCCGGGACAGGTCTCGTTCAAGGCTACACCTTC | TRBD1 | TRBV6-8 | . | TRBJ1-2
CASSDGTGVSYGYTF | TGTGCCAGTAGCGACGGGACAGGGGTATCCTATGGCTACACCTTC | TRBD1 | TRBV19 | . | TRBJ1-2
CASSLVSSYNEQFF | TGTGCCAGCAGCTTAGTCTCGAGTTACAATGAGCAGTTCTTC | . | TRBV11-3 | . | TRBJ2-1
CASSPSGGIGDTQYF | TGTGCCAGTAGTCCCAGCGGGGGGATCGGGGATACGCAGTATTTT | . | TRBV12-2 | few | TRBJ2-3
CASLATANYGYTF | TGTGCCAGCCTCGCGACCGCAAACTATGGCTACACCTTC | . | TRBV28 | . | TRBJ1-2
CATSREIGTVNEQFF | TGTGCCACCAGCAGAGAGATAGGGACGGTCAATGAGCAGTTCTTC | . | TRBV15 | . | TRBJ2-1
CASSFDGTGKTGELFF | TGTGCCAGCAGCTTCGATGGGACAGGAAAGACCGGGGAGCTGTTTTTT | TRBD1 | TRBV11-3 | few | TRBJ2-2
CASSLRGGTWMNTEAFF | TGTGCCAGTAGTTTAAGGGGGGGGACTTGGATGAACACTGAAGCTTTCTTT | . | TRBV19 | . | TRBJ1-1